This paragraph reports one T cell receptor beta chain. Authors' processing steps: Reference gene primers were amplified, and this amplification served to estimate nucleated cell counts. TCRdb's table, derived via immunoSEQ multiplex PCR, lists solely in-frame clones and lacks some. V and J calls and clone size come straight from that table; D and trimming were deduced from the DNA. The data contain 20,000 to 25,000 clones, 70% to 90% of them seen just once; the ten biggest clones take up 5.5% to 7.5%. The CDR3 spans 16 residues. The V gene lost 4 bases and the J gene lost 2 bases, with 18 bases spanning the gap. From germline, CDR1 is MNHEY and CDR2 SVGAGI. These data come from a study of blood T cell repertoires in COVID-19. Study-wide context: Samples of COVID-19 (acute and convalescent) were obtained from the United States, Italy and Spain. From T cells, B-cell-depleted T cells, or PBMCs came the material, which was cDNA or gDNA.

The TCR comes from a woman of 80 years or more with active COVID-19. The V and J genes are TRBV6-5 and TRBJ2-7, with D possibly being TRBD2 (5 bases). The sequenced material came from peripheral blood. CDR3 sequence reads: CASSLRERTTPYEQYF. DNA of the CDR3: TGTGCCAGCAGTTTAAGGGAGAGAACGACTCCCTACGAGCAGTACTTC.